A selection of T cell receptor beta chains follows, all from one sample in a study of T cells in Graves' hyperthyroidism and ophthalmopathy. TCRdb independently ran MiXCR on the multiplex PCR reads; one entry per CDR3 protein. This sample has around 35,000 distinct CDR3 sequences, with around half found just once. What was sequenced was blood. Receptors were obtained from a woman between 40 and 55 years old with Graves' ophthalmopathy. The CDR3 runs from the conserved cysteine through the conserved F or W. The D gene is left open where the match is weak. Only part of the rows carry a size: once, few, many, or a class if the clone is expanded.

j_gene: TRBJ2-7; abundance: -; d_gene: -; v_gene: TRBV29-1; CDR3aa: CSGGGWDTSYEQYF; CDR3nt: TGCAGCGGCGGAGGCTGGGACACCTCCTACGAGCAGTACTTC
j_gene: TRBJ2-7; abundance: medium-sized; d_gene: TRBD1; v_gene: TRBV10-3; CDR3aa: CAISSGQGAYEQYF; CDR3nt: TGTGCCATCAGCTCCGGACAGGGTGCCTACGAGCAGTACTTC
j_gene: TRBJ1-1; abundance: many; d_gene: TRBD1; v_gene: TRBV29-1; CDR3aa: CSVVERGQGAGTEAFF; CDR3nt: TGCAGCGTTGTAGAGAGGGGACAGGGGGCGGGCACTGAAGCTTTCTTT
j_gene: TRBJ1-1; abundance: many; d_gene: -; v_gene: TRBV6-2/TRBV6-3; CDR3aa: CASNSMGANTEAFF; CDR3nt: TGTGCCAGCAACTCGATGGGGGCCAACACTGAAGCTTTCTTT
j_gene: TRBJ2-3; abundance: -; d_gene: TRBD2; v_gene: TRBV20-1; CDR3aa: CSARSSGISTDTQYF; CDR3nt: TGCAGTGCTCGGTCTAGCGGGATCAGTACAGATACGCAGTATTTT
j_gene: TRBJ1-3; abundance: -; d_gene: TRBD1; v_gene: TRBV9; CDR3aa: CASSAQGQGVGNTIYF; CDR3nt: TGTGCCAGCAGCGCACAAGGACAGGGGGTTGGAAACACCATATATTTT
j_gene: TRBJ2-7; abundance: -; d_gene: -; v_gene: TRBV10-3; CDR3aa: CAISESLTFSDGQYF; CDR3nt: TGTGCCATCAGTGAGTCCCTGACATTCTCCGACGGGCAGTACTTC
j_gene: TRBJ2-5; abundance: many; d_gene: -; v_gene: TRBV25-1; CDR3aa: CASQLRGWETQYF; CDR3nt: TGTGCCAGCCAACTCAGGGGTTGGGAGACCCAGTACTTC
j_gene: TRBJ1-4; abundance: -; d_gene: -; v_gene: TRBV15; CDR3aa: CAARAGGPGREKLFF; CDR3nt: TGTGCCGCGAGGGCGGGAGGACCCGGAAGGGAAAAACTGTTTTTT
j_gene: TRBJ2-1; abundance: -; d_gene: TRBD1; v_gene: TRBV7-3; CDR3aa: CASSQQGQLSTDTQFF; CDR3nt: TGTGCCAGCAGCCAACAGGGACAGCTTAGCACAGATACGCAGTTCTTC
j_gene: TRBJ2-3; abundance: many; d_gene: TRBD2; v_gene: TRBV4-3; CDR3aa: CASSRAGGPGTQYF; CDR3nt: TGCGCCAGCAGCCGAGCGGGGGGGCCGGGTACGCAGTATTTT
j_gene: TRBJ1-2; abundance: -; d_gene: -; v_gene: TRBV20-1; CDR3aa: CSASELEQVYGYTF; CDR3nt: TGCAGTGCTAGTGAATTGGAACAGGTCTATGGCTACACCTTC
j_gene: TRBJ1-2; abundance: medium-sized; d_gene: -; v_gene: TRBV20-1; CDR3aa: CSVRGGDVYGYTF; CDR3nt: TGCAGTGTGCGAGGGGGTGATGTCTATGGCTACACCTTC
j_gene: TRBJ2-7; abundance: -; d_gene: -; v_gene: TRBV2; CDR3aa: CASSENAGSSEQYF; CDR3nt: TGTGCCAGCAGTGAAAACGCGGGGAGCTCCGAGCAGTACTTC
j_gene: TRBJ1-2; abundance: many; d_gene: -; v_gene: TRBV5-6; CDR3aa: CASSLRVTGISSGGYTF; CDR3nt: TGTGCCAGCAGCTTGAGGGTGACAGGAATATCTTCGGGAGGCTACACCTTC
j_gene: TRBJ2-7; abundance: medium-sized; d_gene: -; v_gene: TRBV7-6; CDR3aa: CASSQQGGYSYEQYF; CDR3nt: TGTGCCAGCAGCCAGCAGGGCGGGTACTCCTACGAGCAGTACTTC
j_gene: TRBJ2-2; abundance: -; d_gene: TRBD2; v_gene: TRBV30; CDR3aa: CAWSAGQGLAGSNTGELFF; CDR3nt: TGTGCCTGGAGTGCCGGACAGGGACTAGCGGGCTCTAACACCGGGGAGCTGTTTTTT
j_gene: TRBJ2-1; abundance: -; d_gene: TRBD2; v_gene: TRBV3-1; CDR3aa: CASSHRTAGDVDRVYNEQFF; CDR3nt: TGTGCCAGCAGCCACCGTACGGCGGGAGATGTGGACCGGGTCTACAATGAGCAGTTCTTC
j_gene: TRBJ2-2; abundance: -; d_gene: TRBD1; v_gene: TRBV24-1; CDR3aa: CATSDCNRGQRELFF; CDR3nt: TGTGCCACCAGTGATTGTAACAGGGGGCAAAGGGAGCTGTTTTTT
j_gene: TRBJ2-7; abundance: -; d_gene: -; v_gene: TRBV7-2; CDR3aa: CASRYEQGSYEQYF; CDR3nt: TGTGCCAGCAGATACGAACAGGGTTCCTACGAGCAGTACTTC
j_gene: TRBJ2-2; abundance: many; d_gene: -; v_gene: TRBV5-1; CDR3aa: CASSLPAGVYTGELFF; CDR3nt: TGCGCCAGCAGCTTGCCAGCAGGGGTGTACACCGGGGAGCTGTTTTTT
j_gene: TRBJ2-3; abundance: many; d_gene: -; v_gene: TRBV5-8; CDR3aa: CASSLVDTTDTQYF; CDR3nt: TGTGCCAGCAGCTTGGTGGACACGACAGATACGCAGTATTTT
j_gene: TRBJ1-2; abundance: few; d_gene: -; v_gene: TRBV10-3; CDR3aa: CAISDRQRGNTF; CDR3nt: TGTGCCATCAGTGACAGACAGCGGGGTAACACCTTC
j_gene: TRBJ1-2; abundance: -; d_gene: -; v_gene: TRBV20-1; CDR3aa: CSARDALAVAGYTF; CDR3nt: TGCAGTGCTAGAGATGCGTTAGCGGTCGCAGGCTACACCTTC
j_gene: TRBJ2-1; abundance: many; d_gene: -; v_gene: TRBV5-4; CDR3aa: CASSLALGANNEQFF; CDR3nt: TGTGCCAGCAGCTTGGCTCTCGGGGCTAACAATGAGCAGTTCTTC
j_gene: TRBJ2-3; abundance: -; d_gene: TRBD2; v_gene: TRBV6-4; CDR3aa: CASSEEGTSGRAGPQYF; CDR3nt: TGTGCCAGCAGTGAAGAGGGGACTAGCGGGAGGGCCGGGCCGCAGTATTTT
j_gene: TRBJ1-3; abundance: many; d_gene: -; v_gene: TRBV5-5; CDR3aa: CASSPGRGANTIYF; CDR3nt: TGTGCCAGCAGCCCCGGCAGGGGAGCAAACACCATATATTTT
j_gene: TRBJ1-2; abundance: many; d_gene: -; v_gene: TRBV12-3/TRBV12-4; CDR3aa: CASSPDRYYGYTF; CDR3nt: TGTGCCAGCAGCCCAGACAGGTACTATGGCTACACCTTC
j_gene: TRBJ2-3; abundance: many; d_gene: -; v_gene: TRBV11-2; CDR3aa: CASSSGNNRADTQYF; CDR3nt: TGTGCCAGCAGTTCAGGAAACAACAGGGCAGATACGCAGTATTTT
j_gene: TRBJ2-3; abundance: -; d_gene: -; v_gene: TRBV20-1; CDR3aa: CSATPLVGGATDTQYF; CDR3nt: TGCAGTGCTACTCCACTAGTGGGGGGGGCCACAGATACGCAGTATTTT
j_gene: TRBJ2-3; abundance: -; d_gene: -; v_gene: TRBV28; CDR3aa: CASSPRGAGTETQYF; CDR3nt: TGTGCCAGCAGTCCCCGGGGAGCGGGCACAGAGACGCAGTATTTT
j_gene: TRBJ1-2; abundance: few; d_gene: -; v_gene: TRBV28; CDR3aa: CASSPPQGAYGYTF; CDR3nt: TGTGCCAGCAGTCCACCACAGGGCGCCTATGGCTACACCTTC